The 11 T cell receptor beta chains listed next were all sequenced from one sample in a study of T cells in Graves' hyperthyroidism and ophthalmopathy (dated by TCRdb to 2018 to 2020). The library was generated by multiplex PCR. TCRdb shows the sequencer as Illumina HiSeq 2000. The TCR beta CDR3 regions were amplified from RNA transcripts. The first round of RT-PCR for the TCR CDR3 was performed with the HTBI primer set and the Qiagen OneStep RT-PCR kit. Using fastp trimming at Q25 and MiXCR clonotype assembly, TCRdb reanalyzed the public sequencing data and kept in-frame beta chains. Each record represents a unique CDR3 protein, reported with the most common genes and DNA among its rows. Here the sample has over 200,000 distinct CDR3 sequences; approximately 15% occur a single time. The leading ten clones occupy about an eighth of the sample. The sample was blood. The receptors originated from a middle-aged woman with Graves' hyperthyroidism that later progressed to Graves' ophthalmopathy.

In this sample, this clonotype turned up a few times. The rearrangement links TRBV20-1 to TRBJ2-1, with TRBD2 matching 8 bases. V shed 2 bases and J 5 bases; nucleotides not matched to a gene: 8. CDR1 and CDR2 from the germline V gene are DFQATT and SNEGSKA (reference sequence). The CDR3 runs to 15 residues. The CDR3 region is CSARKGTRKNNEQFF. In DNA form, the CDR3 reads TGCAGTGCTAGAAAGGGGACTAGAAAAAACAATGAGCAGTTCTTC.

The table lists this clonotype with many counts. The CDR3 is CASKGSNSGNTIYF. The CDR3 nucleotides read TGTGCCAGCAAGGGAAGTAACTCTGGAAACACCATATATTTT. The chain has TRBV2 and TRBJ1-3, with unresolved D. The germline V and J ends were trimmed by 7 bases and 0 bases, with 10 bases remaining between them. CDR1 SNHLY and CDR2 FYNNEI come from the germline V gene. The length of the CDR3 is 14 residues.

This sequence joins TRBV30 and TRBJ1-2; D is undetermined. The CDR3 has 13 residues. Germline V CDR1 and CDR2: GTSNPN, SVGIG (reference sequence). V lost 4 bases, J lost 6 bases, and 15 bases lay in between. Here the CDR3 DNA reads TGTGCCTGGACCGAGAGAATTTCAAATGGCTACACCTTC. This codes for CAWTERISNGYTF.

In this sample, this clonotype turned up many times. The rearrangement joins TRBV19 to TRBJ2-1; D not certain. The CDR3 is 15 residues long. Germline assignment: CDR1 LNHDA and CDR2 SQIVND (reference sequence). V lost 3 bases to trimming and J lost 5 bases, with 14 bases between them. For the CDR3, the DNA is TGTGCCAGTAGTATGGGTTTAGGGCGGAACAATGAGCAGTTCTTC. Translating it yields CASSMGLGRNNEQFF.

This clonotype was observed a handful of times. The chain's CDR3 is CASSHPQETQYF. For the CDR3, the DNA is TGTGCCAGCAGCCACCCTCAAGAGACCCAGTACTTC. J is TRBJ2-5 and V is TRBV4-2; D is unresolved. V gave up 3 bases and J gave up 2 bases, with 4 bases separating them. Looked up from germline, CDR1 is LGHNA and CDR2 is YNFKEQ. This CDR3 contains 12 residues.

This clonotype has ten or more counts. The V and J genes are TRBV19 and TRBJ1-1; D uncertain. The CDR3 sequence is 11 residues long. V was clipped by 3 bases and J by 8 bases, with 7 bases between them. Germline lookup yields CDR1 LNHDA and CDR2 SQIVND (reference sequence). The CDR3 region is CASSINREAFF. The CDR3 region has the DNA TGTGCCAGTAGTATTAACAGAGAAGCTTTCTTT.

The chain has TRBV12-3 or TRBV12-4 and TRBJ2-7, with D possibly matching TRBD1 (6 bases). V lost 6 bases to trimming and J lost 3 bases, with 12 bases between them. The CDR3 runs 13 residues. CDR3 nucleotide sequence: TGTGCCAGCAGGTCCGACAGGATCTACGAGCAGTACTTC. This encodes CASRSDRIYEQYF.

V usage is TRBV5-1 and J usage is TRBJ2-1; D is possibly TRBD2 (5 bases). Germline V lookup: CDR1 SGHRS, CDR2 YFSETQ. The V end lost 7 bases, the J end lost 9 bases, and 11 bases lay between the germline ends. There are 11 residues in the CDR3. The CDR3 nucleotides are TGCGCCAGCGAGACTGGAGGTGAGCAGTTCTTC. It is translated as CASETGGEQFF.

This clonotype was recorded many times. The chain has TRBV28 and TRBJ2-4; D might be TRBD1 or TRBD2, each matching 5 bases. The V gene's germline CDR1 is MDHEN and CDR2 SYDVKM. The CDR3 loop spans 17 amino acids. Trimming took 5 bases from V and 1 from J, leaving 18 bases between them. The CDR3 DNA reads as TGTGCCAGCAGTCGGGACCCTCCCCGTATGGCCAAAAACATTCAGTACTTC. Translating gives CASSRDPPRMAKNIQYF.

This CDR3 is CASSLVGPVVAFF. CDR3 DNA sequence: TGTGCCAGCAGTCTGGTGGGACCCGTCGTGGCTTTCTTT. The rearrangement uses TRBV27 and TRBJ1-1, with a weak D call TRBD1 (5 bases). V lost 5 bases, J lost 11 bases, and 18 bases lay in between. This CDR3 region has 13 residues. Germline values: CDR1 MNHEY, CDR2 SMNVEV (reference sequence).

This clonotype was picked up many times. The chain is built from TRBV28 and TRBJ1-5; no definite D call. This CDR3 is 16 amino acids long. V lost 2 bases and J lost 0, with 11 bases in between. The germline V gene has CDR1 MDHEN and CDR2 SYDVKM. The CDR3 region has the DNA TGTGCCAGCAGTTTAGGCGGCAGCGTTAGCAATCAGCCCCAGCATTTT. Its protein product is CASSLGGSVSNQPQHF.